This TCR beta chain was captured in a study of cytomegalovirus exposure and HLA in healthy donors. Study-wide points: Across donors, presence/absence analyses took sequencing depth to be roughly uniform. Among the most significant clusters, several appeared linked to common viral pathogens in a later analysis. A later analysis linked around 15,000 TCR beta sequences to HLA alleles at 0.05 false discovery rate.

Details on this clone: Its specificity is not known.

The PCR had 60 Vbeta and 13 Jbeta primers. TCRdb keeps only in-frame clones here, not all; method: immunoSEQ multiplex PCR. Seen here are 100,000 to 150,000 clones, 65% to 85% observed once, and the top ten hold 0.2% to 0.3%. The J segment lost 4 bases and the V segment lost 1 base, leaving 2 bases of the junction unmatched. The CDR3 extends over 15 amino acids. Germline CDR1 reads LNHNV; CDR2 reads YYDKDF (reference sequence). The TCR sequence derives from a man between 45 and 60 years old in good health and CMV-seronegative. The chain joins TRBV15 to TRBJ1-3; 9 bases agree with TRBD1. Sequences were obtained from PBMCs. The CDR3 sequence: CATSRGGTGGNTIYF. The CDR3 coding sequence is TGTGCCACCAGCAGAGGCGGGACAGGGGGAAACACCATATATTTT.